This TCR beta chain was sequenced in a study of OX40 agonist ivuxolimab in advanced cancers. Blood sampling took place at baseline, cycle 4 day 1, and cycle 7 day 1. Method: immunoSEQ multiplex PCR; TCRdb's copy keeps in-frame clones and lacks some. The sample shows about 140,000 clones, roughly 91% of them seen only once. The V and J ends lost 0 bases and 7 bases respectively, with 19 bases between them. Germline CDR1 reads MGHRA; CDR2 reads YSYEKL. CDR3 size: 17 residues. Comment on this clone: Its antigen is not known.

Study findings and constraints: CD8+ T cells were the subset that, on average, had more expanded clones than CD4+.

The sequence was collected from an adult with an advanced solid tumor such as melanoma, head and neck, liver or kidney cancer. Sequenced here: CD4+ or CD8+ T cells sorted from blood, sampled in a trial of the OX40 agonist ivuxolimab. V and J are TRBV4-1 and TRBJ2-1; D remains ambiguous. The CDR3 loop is CASSQESVSRLRNEQFF. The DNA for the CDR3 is TGCGCCAGCAGCCAAGAGTCAGTGTCCCGACTCCGAAATGAGCAGTTCTTC.